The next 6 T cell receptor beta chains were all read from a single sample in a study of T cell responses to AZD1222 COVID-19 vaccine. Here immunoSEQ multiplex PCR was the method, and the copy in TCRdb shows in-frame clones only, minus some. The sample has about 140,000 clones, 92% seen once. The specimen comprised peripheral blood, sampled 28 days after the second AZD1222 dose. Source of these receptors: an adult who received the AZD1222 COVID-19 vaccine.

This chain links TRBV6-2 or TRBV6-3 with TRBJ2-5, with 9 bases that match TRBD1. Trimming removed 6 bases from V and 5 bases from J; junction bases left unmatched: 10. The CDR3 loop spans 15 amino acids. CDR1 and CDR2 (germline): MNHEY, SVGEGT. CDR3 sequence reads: CASSRGTGIAETQYF. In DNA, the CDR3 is TGTGCCAGCAGCCGGGGGACAGGGATTGCGGAGACCCAGTACTTC.

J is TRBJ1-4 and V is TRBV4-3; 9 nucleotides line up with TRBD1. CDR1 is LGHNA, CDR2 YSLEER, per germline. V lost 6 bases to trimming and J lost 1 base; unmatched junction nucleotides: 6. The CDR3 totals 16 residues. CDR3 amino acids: CASRGQGVRTNEKLFF. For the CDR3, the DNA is TGCGCCAGCAGGGGACAGGGTGTTAGAACTAATGAAAAACTGTTTTTT.

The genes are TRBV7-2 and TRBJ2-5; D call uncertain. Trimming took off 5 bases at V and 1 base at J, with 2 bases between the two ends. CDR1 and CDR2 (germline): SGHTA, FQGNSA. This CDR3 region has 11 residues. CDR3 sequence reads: CASSVQETQYF. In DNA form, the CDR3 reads TGTGCCAGCAGCGTCCAAGAGACCCAGTACTTC.

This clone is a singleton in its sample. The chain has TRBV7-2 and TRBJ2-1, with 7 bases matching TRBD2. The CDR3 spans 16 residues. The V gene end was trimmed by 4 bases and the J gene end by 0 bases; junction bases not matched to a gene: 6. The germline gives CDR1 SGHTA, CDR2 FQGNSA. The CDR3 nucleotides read TGTGCCAGCAGCTCCCGGGGCGGGAGCTCCTACAATGAGCAGTTCTTC. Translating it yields CASSSRGGSSYNEQFF.

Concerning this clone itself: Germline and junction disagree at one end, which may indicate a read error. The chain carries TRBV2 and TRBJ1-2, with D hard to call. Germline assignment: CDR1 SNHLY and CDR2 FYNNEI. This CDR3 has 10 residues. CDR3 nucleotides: TGTGCCAGCCAGATTCTACGGCTTTTCTTC. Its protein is CASQILRLFF.

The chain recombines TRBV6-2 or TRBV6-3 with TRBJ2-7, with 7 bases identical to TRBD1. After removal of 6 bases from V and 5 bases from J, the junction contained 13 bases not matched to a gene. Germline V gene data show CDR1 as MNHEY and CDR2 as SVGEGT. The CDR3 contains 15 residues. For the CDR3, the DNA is TGTGCCAGCAGCCCCATCCGGGACAGCTTTAACGAGCAGTACTTC. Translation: CASSPIRDSFNEQYF.